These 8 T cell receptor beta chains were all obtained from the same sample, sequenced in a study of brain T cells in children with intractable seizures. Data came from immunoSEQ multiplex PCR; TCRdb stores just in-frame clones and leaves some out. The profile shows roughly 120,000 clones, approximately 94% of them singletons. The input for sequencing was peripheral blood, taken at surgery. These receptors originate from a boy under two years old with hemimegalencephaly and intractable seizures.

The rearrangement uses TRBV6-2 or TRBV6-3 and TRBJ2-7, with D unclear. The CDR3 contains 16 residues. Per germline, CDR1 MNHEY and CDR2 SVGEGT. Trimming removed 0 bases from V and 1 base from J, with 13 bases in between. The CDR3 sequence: CASSYSRGFPSYEQYF. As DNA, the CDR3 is TGTGCCAGCAGTTACTCTCGCGGATTCCCTTCCTACGAGCAGTACTTC.

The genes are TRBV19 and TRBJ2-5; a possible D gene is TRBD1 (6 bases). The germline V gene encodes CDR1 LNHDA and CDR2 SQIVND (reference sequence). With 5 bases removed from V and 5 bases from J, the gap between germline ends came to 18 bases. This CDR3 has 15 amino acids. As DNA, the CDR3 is TGTGCCAGTAGTCTGGGGACCGGGACACTCGAGACCCAGTACTTC. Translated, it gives CASSLGTGTLETQYF.

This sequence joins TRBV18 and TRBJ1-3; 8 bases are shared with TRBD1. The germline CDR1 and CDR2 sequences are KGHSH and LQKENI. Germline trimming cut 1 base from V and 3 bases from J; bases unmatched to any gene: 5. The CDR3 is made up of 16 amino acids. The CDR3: CASSPLNRGNGNTIYF. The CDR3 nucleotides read TGTGCCAGCTCACCACTGAACAGGGGGAATGGAAACACCATATATTTT. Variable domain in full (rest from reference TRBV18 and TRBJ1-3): NAGVMQNPRHLVRRRGQEARLRCSPMKGHSHVYWYRQLPEEGLKFMVYLQKENIIDESGMPKERFSAEFPKEGPSILRIQQVVRGDSAAYFCASSPLNRGNGNTIYFGEGSWLTVV.

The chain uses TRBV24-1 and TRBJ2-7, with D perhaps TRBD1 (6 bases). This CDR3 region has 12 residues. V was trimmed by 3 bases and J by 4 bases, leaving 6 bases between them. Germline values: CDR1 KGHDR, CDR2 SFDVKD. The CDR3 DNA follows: TGTGCCACCAGTGATACAGGGTACGAGCAGTACTTC. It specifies CATSDTGYEQYF.

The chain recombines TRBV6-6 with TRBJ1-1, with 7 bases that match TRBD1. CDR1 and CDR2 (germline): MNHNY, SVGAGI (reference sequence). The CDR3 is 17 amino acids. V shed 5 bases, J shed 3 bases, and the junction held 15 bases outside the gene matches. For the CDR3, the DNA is TGTGCCAGCAGTCGACGACAGGGAATGGGATGGGACACTGAAGCTTTCTTT. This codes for CASSRRQGMGWDTEAFF.

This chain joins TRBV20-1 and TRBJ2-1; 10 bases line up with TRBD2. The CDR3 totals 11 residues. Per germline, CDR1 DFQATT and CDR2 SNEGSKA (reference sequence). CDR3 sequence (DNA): TGCAGACTAGCGGGGTCCAATGAGCAGTTCTTC. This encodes CRLAGSNEQFF.

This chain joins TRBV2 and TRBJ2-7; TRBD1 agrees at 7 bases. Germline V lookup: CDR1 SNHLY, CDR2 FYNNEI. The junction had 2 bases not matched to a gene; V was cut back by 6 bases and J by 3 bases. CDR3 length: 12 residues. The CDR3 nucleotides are TGTGCCAGCAGAGACAGGGACTACGAGCAGTACTTC. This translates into CASRDRDYEQYF.

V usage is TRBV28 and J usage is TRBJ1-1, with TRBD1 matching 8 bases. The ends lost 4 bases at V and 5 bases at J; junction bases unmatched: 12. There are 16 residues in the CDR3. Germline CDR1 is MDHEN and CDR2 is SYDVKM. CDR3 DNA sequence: TGTGCCAGCAGTTCCCACTACAGGGGGTTGGGGACTGAAGCTTTCTTT. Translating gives CASSSHYRGLGTEAFF.